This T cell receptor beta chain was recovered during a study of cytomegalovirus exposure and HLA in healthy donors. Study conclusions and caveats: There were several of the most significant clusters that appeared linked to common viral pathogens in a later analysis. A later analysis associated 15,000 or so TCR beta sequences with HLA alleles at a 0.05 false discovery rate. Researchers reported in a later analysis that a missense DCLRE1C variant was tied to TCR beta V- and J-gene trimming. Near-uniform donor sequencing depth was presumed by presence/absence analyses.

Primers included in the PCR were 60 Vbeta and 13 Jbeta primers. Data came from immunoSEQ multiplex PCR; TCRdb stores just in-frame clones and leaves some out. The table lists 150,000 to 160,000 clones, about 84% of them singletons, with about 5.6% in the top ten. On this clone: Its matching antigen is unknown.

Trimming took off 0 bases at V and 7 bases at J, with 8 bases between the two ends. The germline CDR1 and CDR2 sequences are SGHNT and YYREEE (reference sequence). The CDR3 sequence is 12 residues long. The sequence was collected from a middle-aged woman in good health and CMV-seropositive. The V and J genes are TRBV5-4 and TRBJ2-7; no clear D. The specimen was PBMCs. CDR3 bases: TGTGCCAGCAGCTTGGTCCAGTCGGAGCAGTACTTC. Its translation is CASSLVQSEQYF.